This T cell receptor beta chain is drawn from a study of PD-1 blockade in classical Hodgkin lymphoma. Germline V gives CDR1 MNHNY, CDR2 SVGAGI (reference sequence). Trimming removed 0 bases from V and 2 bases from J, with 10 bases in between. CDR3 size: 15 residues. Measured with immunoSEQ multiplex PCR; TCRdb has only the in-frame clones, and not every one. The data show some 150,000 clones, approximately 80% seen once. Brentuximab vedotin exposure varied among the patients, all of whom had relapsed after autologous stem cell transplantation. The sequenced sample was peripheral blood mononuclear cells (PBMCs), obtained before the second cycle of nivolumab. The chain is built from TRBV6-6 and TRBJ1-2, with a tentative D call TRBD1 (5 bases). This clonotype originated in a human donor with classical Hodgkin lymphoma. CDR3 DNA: TGTGCCAGCAGTTACTCGCGGGACGCCAACTATGGCTACACCTTC. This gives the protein CASSYSRDANYGYTF.